One sample yielded the 10 T cell receptor beta chains listed below, sequenced in a study of blood T cell repertoires in COVID-19. The protocol was immunoSEQ multiplex PCR, while the TCRdb copy is restricted to in-frame clones and leaves out a portion. Of roughly 280,000 clones listed, around 89% are singletons. The sequenced sample consisted of PBMCs or T cells enriched from blood (not recorded which). The receptors derive from a woman in her fifties or sixties who had recovered from COVID-19.

This clone appeared a few times. V usage is TRBV18 and J usage is TRBJ2-3, with TRBD2 matching 10 bases. The germline gives CDR1 KGHSH, CDR2 LQKENI. Trimming took 5 bases from V and 2 from J; bases not matched to a gene: 7. This CDR3 is 16 amino acids long. CDR3 loop: CASSDGLAVPTDTQYF. DNA for the CDR3: TGTGCCAGCTCAGACGGACTAGCGGTCCCCACAGATACGCAGTATTTT.

This clone was found a few times. The chain uses TRBV6-2 or TRBV6-3 and TRBJ1-5; D is unresolved. V was pared by 2 bases and J by 4 bases, with 6 bases between. CDR1 MNHEY and CDR2 SVGEGT come from the germline V gene. The CDR3 is 13 amino acids. The CDR3 region is CASSYDGNQPQHF. DNA for the CDR3: TGTGCCAGCAGTTACGACGGGAATCAGCCCCAGCATTTT.

The gene calls are TRBV6-1 and TRBJ1-4; a possible D gene is TRBD1 (6 bases). Germline-derived CDR1 and CDR2 are MNHNS and SASEGT. Trimming removed 2 bases at V and 7 bases at J, with 14 bases between. This CDR3 comprises 15 residues. CDR3 in amino acids: CASSEWGGPGEKLFF. The CDR3 DNA is TGTGCCAGCAGTGAATGGGGGGGGCCGGGTGAAAAACTGTTTTTT.

This chain joins TRBV15 and TRBJ1-2; possibly TRBD1 for D (5 bases). Germline V gene data show CDR1 as LNHNV and CDR2 as YYDKDF (reference sequence). Trimming took off 0 bases at V and 7 bases at J, with 15 bases between the two ends. The CDR3 loop spans 15 amino acids. CDR3 residues: CATSRDSRDIGGYTF. The CDR3 coding sequence is TGTGCCACCAGCAGAGATAGCAGGGATATTGGTGGCTACACCTTC.

V is TRBV6-1 and J is TRBJ1-5, with 7 bases aligning to TRBD1. This CDR3 is 17 amino acids long. V lost 3 bases and J lost 6; bases outside the gene matches: 14. Germline CDR1 is MNHNS and CDR2 is SASEGT. The CDR3: CASSEPVKGARGQPQHF. As DNA, the CDR3 is TGTGCCAGCAGTGAGCCTGTGAAGGGGGCCCGAGGTCAGCCCCAGCATTTT.

The chain carries TRBV5-4 and TRBJ2-7; TRBD2 matches 11 bases. The J segment lost 2 bases and the V segment lost 1 base, leaving 14 bases of the junction unmatched. Germline V gene lookup returns CDR1 SGHNT and CDR2 YYREEE (reference sequence). This CDR3 region has 19 residues. The CDR3 reads CASSLLALAGGPSAYEQYF. The CDR3 DNA follows: TGTGCCAGCAGCTTGTTGGCGCTAGCGGGAGGCCCGTCCGCCTACGAGCAGTACTTC.

This chain links TRBV14 with TRBJ2-3; D unclear. This CDR3 region has 14 residues. Germline loops: CDR1 SGHDN, CDR2 FVKESK. The V and J ends lost 3 bases and 4 bases respectively, with 11 bases between them. CDR3: CASSHVAGPDTQYF. Written as DNA, the CDR3 is TGTGCCAGCAGCCACGTAGCCGGTCCAGATACGCAGTATTTT.

This chain joins TRBV3-1 (or the pseudogene TRBV3-2) and TRBJ2-3; 15 nucleotides line up with TRBD2. CDR1 LGHDT and CDR2 YNNKEL come from the germline V gene (reference sequence). There are 17 residues in the CDR3. The trim removed 2 bases at V and 4 bases at J, leaving 4 bases unmatched. The CDR3 sequence: CASSQTGLAGGPDTQYF. The CDR3 DNA reads as TGTGCCAGCAGCCAAACGGGACTAGCGGGAGGTCCAGATACGCAGTATTTT.

The CDR3 here is CASSRTGETGELFF. The CDR3 DNA sequence: TGTGCCAGCAGTCGGACAGGGGAGACCGGGGAGCTGTTTTTT. The chain joins TRBV11-3 to TRBJ2-2, with TRBD1 matching over 9 bases. CDR3 size: 14 residues. V trimming: 6 bases; J trimming: 5 bases; junction bases outside the gene matches: 4. Germline CDR1 is SGHNT and CDR2 is YENEEA.

The chain has TRBV2 and TRBJ2-1, with 8 bases lining up with TRBD2. V lost 3 bases and J lost 4; bases outside the gene matches: 5. Germline loops: CDR1 SNHLY, CDR2 FYNNEI. The CDR3 is 15 amino acids. The CDR3 nucleotides are TGTGCCAGCAGTGATGAAGCGGGAGTTTACAATGAGCAGTTCTTC. This encodes CASSDEAGVYNEQFF.